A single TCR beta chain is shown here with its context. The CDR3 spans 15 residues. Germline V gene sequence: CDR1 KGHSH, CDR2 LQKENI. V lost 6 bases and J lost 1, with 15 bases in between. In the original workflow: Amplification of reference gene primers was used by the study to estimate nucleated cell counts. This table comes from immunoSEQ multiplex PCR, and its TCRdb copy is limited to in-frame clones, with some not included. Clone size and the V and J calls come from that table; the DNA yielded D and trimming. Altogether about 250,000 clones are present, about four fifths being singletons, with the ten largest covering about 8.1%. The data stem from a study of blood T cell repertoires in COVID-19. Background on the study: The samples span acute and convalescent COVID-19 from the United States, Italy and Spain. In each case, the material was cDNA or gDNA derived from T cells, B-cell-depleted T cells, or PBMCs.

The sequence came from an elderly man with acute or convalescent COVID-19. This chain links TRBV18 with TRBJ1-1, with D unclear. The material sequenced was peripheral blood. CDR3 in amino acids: CASSSLNRGNTEAFF. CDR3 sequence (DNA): TGTGCCAGCTCGTCATTAAATCGGGGGAACACTGAAGCTTTCTTT.